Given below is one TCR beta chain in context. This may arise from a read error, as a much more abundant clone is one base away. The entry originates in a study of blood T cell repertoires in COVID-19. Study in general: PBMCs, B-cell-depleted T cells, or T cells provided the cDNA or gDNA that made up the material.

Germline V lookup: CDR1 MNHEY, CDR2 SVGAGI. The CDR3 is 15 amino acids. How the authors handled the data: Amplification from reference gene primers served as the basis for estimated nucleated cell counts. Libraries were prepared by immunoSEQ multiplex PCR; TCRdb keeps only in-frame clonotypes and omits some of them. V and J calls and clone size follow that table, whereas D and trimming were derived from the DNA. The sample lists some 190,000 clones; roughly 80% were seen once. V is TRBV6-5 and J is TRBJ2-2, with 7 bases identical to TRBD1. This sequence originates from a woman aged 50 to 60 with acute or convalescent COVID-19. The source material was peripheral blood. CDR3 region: CASRPDRSSTGEPFF. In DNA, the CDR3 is TGTGCCAGCAGACCGGACAGGTCCTCCACCGGGGAGCCGTTTTTT.